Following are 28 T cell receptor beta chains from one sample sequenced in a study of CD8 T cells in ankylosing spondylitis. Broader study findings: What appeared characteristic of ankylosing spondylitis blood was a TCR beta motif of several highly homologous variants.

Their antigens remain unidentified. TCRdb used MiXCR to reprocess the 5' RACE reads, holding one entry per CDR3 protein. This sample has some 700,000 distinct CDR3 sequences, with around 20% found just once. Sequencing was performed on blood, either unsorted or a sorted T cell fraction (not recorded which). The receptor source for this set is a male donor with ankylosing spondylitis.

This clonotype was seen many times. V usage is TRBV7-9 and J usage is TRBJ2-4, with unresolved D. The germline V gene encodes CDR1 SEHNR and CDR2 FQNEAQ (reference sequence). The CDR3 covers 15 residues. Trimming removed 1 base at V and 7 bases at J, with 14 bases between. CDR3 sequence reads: CASSLVGLVGNIQYF. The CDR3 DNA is TGTGCCAGCAGCTTAGTGGGTCTAGTCGGCAACATTCAGTACTTC.

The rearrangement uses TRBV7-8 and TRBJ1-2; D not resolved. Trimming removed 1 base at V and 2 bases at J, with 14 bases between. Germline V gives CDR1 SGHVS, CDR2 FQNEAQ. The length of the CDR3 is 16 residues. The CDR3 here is CASSLEERTPNYGYTF. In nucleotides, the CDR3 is TGTGCCAGCAGCTTAGAAGAGAGAACCCCGAACTATGGCTACACCTTC.

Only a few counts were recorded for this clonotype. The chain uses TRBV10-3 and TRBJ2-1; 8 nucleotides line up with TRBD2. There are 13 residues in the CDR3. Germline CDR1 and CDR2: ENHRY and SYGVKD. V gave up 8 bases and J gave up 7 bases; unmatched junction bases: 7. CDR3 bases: TGTGCCATCCTAGCGGGCCCCGGGAATGAGCAGTTCTTC. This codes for CAILAGPGNEQFF.

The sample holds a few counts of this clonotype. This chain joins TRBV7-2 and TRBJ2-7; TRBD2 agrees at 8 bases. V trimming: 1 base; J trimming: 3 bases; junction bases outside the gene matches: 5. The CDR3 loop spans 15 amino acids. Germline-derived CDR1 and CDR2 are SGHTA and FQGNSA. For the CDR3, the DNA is TGTGCCAGCAGCTTAGTGAGACTAGCGAACTACGAGCAGTACTTC. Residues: CASSLVRLANYEQYF. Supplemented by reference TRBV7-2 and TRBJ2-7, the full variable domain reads GAGVSQSPSNKVTEKGKDVELRCDPISGHTALYWYRQSLGQGLEFLIYFQGNSAPDKSGLPSDRFSAERTGGSVSTLTIQRTQQEDSAVYLCASSLVRLANYEQYFGPGTRLTVT.

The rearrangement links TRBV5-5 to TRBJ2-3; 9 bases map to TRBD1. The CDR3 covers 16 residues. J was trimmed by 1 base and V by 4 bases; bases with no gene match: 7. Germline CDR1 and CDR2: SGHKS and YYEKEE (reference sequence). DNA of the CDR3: TGTGCCAGCAGCCCCGGGACAGGGATTCGCACAGATACGCAGTATTTT. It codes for CASSPGTGIRTDTQYF.

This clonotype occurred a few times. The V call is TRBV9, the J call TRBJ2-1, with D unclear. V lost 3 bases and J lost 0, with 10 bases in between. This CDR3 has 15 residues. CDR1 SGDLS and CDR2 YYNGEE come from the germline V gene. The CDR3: CASSGPSDSYNEQFF. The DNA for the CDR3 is TGTGCCAGCAGCGGCCCTAGTGACTCCTACAATGAGCAGTTCTTC.

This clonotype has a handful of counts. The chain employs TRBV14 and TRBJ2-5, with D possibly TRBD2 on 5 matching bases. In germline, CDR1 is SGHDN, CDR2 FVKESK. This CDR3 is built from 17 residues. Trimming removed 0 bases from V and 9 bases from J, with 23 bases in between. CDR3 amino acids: CASSQENIGLPGRAQYF. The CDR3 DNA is TGTGCCAGCAGCCAAGAAAATATCGGACTCCCCGGTAGAGCCCAGTACTTC.

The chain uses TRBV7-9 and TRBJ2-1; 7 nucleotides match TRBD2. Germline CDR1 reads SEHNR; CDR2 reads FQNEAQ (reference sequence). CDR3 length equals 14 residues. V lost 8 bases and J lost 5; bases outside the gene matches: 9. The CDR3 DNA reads TGTGCCAGCGGGCTGGCTAGCGGCCACAATGAGCAGTTCTTC. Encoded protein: CASGLASGHNEQFF.

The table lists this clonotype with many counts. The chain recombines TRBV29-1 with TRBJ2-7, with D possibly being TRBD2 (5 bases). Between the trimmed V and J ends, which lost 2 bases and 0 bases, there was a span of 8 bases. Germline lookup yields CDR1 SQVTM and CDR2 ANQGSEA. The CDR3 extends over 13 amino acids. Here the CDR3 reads CSVELGSSYEQYF. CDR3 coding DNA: TGCAGCGTTGAACTGGGGAGCTCCTACGAGCAGTACTTC.

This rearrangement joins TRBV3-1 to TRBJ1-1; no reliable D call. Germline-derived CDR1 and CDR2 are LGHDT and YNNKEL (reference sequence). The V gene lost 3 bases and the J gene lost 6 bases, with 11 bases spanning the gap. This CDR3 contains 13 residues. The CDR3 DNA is TGTGCCAGCAGCCATCTGGGCGCGCCTGAAGCTTTCTTT. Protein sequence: CASSHLGAPEAFF.

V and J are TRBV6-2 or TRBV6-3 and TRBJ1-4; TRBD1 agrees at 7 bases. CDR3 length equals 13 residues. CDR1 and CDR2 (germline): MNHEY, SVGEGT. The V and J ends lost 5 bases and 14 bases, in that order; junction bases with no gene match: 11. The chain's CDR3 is CASSPPGTEELFF. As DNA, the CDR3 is TGTGCCAGCAGTCCCCCGGGGACAGAAGAGCTGTTTTTT.

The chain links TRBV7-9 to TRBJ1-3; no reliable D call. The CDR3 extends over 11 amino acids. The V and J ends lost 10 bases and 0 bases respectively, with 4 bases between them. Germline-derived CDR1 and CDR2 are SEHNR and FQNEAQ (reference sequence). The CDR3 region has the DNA TGTGCCACCAACTCTGGAAACACCATATATTTT. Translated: CATNSGNTIYF.

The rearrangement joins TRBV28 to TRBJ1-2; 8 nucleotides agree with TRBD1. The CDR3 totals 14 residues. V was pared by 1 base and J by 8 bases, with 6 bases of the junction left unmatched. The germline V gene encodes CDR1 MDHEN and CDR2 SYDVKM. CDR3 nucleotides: TGTGCCAGCAGTTTATCCGGACAGGGTTGGGGCTACACCTTC. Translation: CASSLSGQGWGYTF.

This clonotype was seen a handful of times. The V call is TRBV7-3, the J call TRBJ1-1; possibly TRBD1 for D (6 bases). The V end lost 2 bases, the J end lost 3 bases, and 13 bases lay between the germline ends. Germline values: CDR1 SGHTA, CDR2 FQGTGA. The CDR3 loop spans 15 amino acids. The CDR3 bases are TGTGCCAGCAGCTTACGGGGGCGCGGGGACACTGAAGCTTTCTTT. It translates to CASSLRGRGDTEAFF. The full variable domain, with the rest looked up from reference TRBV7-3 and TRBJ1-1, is GAGVSQTPSNKVTEKGKYVELRCDPISGHTALYWYRQSLGQGPEFLIYFQGTGAADDSGLPNDRFFAVRPEGSVSTLKIQRTERGDSAVYLCASSLRGRGDTEAFFGQGTRLTVV.

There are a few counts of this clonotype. The CDR3 spells CASSLDSGSNEQFF. The CDR3 bases are TGTGCCAGCAGCCTCGATAGCGGATCCAATGAGCAGTTCTTC. This chain joins TRBV9 and TRBJ2-1, with D perhaps matching TRBD2 (6 bases). V was trimmed by 4 bases and J by 6 bases, leaving 14 bases between them. Germline CDR1 is SGDLS and CDR2 is YYNGEE. The CDR3 covers 14 residues.

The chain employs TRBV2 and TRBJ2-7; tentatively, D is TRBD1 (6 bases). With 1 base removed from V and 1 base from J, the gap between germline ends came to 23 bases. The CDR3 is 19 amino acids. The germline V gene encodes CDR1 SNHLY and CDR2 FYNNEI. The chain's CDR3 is CASSEGTAPSKKPSYEQYF. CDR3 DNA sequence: TGTGCCAGCAGTGAAGGGACAGCACCCTCCAAGAAGCCTTCCTACGAGCAGTACTTC.

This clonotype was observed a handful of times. CDR3 DNA sequence: TGCGCCAGCAGCTGGACAACGAACACCGGGGAGCTGTTTTTT. Protein product: CASSWTTNTGELFF. This chain links TRBV5-1 with TRBJ2-2, with D possibly being TRBD1 (5 bases). Germline V gene lookup returns CDR1 SGHRS and CDR2 YFSETQ. The CDR3 sequence is 14 residues long. The V gene lost 3 bases and the J gene lost 0 bases, with 6 bases spanning the gap.

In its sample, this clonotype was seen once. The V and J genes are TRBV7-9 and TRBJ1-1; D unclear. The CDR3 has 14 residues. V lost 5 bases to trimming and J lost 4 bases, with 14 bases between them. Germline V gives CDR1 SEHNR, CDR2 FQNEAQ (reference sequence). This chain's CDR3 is CASSDRGEGTEAFF. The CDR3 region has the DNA TGTGCCAGCAGCGACCGGGGAGAGGGCACTGAAGCTTTCTTT.

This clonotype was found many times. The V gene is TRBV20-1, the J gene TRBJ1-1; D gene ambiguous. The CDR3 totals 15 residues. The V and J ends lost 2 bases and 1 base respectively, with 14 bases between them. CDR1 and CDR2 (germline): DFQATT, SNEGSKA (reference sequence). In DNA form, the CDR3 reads TGCAGTGCTAGACCTCGAGGCCGCAAGAACACTGAAGCTTTCTTT. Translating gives CSARPRGRKNTEAFF.

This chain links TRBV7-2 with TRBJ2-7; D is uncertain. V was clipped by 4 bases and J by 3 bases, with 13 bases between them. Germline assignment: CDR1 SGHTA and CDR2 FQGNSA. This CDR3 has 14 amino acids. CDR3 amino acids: CASSSGVGIYEQYF. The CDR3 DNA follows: TGTGCCAGCAGCTCCGGCGTGGGGATCTACGAGCAGTACTTC.

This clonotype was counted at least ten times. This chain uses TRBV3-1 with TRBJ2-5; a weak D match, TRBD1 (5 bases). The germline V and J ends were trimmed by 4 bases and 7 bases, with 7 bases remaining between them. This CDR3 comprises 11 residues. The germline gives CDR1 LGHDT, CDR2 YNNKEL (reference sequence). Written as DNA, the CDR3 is TGTGCCAGCAGCCGCCAGGGGACCCAGTACTTC. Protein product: CASSRQGTQYF.

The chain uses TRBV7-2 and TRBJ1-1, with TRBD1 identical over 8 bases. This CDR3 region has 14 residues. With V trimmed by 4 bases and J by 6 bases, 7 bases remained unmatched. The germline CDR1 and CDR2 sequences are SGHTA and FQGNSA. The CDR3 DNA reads TGTGCCAGCAGCTCGGACAGGGTGATCGCTGAAGCTTTCTTT. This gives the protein CASSSDRVIAEAFF.

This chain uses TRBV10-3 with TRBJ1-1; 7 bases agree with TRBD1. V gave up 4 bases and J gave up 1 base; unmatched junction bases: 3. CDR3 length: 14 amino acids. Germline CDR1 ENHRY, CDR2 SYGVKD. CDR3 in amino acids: CAISGAGGNTEAFF. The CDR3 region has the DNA TGTGCCATCAGTGGGGCAGGGGGGAACACTGAAGCTTTCTTT.

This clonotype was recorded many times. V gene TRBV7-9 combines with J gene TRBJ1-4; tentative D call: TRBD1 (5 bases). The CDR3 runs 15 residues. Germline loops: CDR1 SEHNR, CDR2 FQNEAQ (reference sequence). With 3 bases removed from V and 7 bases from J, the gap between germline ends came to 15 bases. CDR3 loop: CASSLSDRGSEKLFF. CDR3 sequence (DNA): TGTGCCAGCAGCTTGAGCGACAGAGGGAGTGAAAAACTGTTTTTT.

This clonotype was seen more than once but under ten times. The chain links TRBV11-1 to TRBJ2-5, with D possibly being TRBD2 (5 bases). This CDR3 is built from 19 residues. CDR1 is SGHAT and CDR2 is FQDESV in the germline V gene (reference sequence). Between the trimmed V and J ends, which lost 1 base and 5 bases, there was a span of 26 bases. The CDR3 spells CASSLVMGAAGLARETQYF. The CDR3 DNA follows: TGTGCCAGCAGCTTAGTCATGGGAGCGGCTGGGCTAGCACGCGAGACCCAGTACTTC.

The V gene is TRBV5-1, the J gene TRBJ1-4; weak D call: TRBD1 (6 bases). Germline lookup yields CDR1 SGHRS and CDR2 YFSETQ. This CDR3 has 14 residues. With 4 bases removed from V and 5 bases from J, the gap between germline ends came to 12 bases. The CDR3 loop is CASSGGADNEKLFF. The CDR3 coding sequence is TGCGCCAGCAGCGGGGGGGCGGACAATGAAAAACTGTTTTTT. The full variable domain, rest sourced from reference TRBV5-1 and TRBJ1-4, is KAGVTQTPRYLIKTRGQQVTLSCSPISGHRSVSWYQQTPGQGLQFLFEYFSETQRNKGNFPGRFSGRQFSNSRSEMNVSTLELGDSALYLCASSGGADNEKLFFGSGTQLSVL.

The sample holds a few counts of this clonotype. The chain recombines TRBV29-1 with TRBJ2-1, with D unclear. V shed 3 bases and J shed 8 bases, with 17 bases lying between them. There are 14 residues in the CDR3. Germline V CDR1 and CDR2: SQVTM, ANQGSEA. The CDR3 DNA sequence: TGCAGCGTTGAGGGTCAGGAGTTGTTCGATGAGCAGTTCTTC. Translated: CSVEGQELFDEQFF.

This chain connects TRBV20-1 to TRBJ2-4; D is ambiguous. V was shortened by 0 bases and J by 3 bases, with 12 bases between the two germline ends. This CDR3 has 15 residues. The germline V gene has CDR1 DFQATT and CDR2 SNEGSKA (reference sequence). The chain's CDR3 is CSARDLSRDKNIQYF. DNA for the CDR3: TGCAGTGCTAGAGATCTCTCCAGAGACAAAAACATTCAGTACTTC.